This TCR beta chain was identified in a study of cytomegalovirus exposure and HLA in healthy donors. Study context: An earlier analysis found around 100 million unique TCR beta sequences from approximately 190 million T cells. HLA-typed donors were the source of approximately 86 million unique TCRs held in an early data release.

Amplification used 60 Vbeta primers and 13 Jbeta primers. Generated by immunoSEQ multiplex PCR, the TCRdb table keeps only in-frame clones and is missing some. The repertoire holds fewer than 200,000 clones, with around 78% as singletons. This clone was seen a handful of times. The antigen remains unidentified. General study findings and limits: Association of a missense DCLRE1C variant with TCR beta V- and J-gene trimming was reported in a later analysis. Most subjects had HLA-A and HLA-B alleles reportedly predicted accurately by TCR beta sequences.

The sample comprised PBMCs. The TCR originated in a female donor in good health and CMV-seronegative.

The CDR3 bases are TGTGCCAGCAGCCCAGCGGGGCGGGGGCACGAGCAGTACTTC. The encoded protein is CASSPAGRGHEQYF. The chain employs TRBV7-2 and TRBJ2-7, with D tentatively TRBD2 (7 bases). Germline V gene sequence: CDR1 SGHTA, CDR2 FQGNSA. V lost 5 bases to trimming and J lost 5 bases, with 16 bases between them. The CDR3 extends over 14 amino acids.